This T cell receptor (beta chain) was sequenced during a study of T cell repertoires in cytomegalovirus infection. Overall study results and limits: Identification of carriers of CMV plus the relevant HLA was performed using cumulative public TCR beta family frequency. The ex vivo response was dominated by HLA-C-restricted CMV-specific TCR beta clonotypes.

TCRdb called the reads again in MiXCR, with one record for every CDR3 protein. The sample records fewer than 950,000 distinct CDR3 sequences, roughly 33% being singletons. About this clonotype: Antigen unknown.

Looked up from germline, CDR1 is MNHNY and CDR2 is SVGAGI (reference sequence). This CDR3 has 15 amino acids. V lost 0 bases and J 6 bases, leaving 13 bases between the germline ends. The V and J genes are TRBV6-6 and TRBJ2-3; maybe TRBD2 (6 bases). Sequences were derived from cultured CD8+ T cells from PBMCs, sampled from culture after CMV antigen stimulation. This TCR came from a human donor in good health (CMV status not recorded). Some clones in this sample may be carry-over from other donors' samples. CDR3 DNA: TGTGCCAGCAGTTACTCTAGCGGCTTGTCCGATACGCAGTATTTT. This translates into CASSYSSGLSDTQYF.